Each of the 21 T cell receptor beta chains below was sequenced from the same sample in a study of long-term antiretroviral therapy in people with HIV. Survey level was the resolution at which the v3.0 immunoSEQ assay ran. Using immunoSEQ multiplex PCR, the repertoire was profiled, and TCRdb retains in-frame clones only, with some absent. The sample holds 16,000 or so clones, around 89% seen once. Here the sequenced sample was unsorted PBMCs, taken 0.7 years before starting antiretroviral therapy. Receptor source: a man in his forties or fifties with HIV.

This clone has only one observation. The chain carries TRBV18 and TRBJ2-3, with TRBD1 matching 9 bases. The CDR3 consists of 16 residues. V gave up 3 bases and J gave up 3 bases; unmatched junction bases: 7. Germline V gene data show CDR1 as KGHSH and CDR2 as LQKENI. CDR3 sequence reads: CASSPPRGQGTDTQYF. As DNA, the CDR3 is TGTGCCAGCTCACCCCCGAGGGGACAGGGAACAGATACGCAGTATTTT.

V is TRBV5-1 and J is TRBJ1-2, with TRBD1 as a possible D gene (6 bases). Trimming removed 1 base from V and 7 bases from J, with 17 bases in between. The germline CDR1 and CDR2 sequences are SGHRS and YFSETQ. This CDR3 has 15 amino acids. CDR3 in amino acids: CASSLSTGGAGGYTF. CDR3 in DNA: TGCGCCAGCAGCTTGAGTACGGGGGGCGCTGGTGGCTACACCTTC.

V is TRBV7-8 and J is TRBJ1-1; 7 nucleotides line up with TRBD1. Germline CDR1 and CDR2: SGHVS and FQNEAQ. Trimming cost V 2 bases and J 5 bases; bases outside gene matches: 5. This CDR3 contains 14 residues. The CDR3 DNA reads TGTGCCAGCAGCTTATACAGGGGCGGAACTGAAGCTTTCTTT. The encoded protein is CASSLYRGGTEAFF.

This clone was seen a handful of times. V usage is TRBV2 and J usage is TRBJ2-7; D is ambiguous. The CDR3 is made up of 12 amino acids. The germline gives CDR1 SNHLY, CDR2 FYNNEI. Trimming removed 7 bases from V and 0 bases from J, with 7 bases in between. CDR3 sequence reads: CASKPSSYEQYF. For the CDR3, the DNA is TGTGCCAGCAAGCCCAGCTCCTACGAGCAGTACTTC.

This sequence joins TRBV27 and TRBJ1-3; TRBD1 might be the D (5 bases). V was shortened by 8 bases and J by 4 bases, with 12 bases between the two germline ends. Germline assignment: CDR1 MNHEY and CDR2 SMNVEV (reference sequence). The CDR3 length is 13 residues. This CDR3 is CASGAGGGNTIYF. In DNA, the CDR3 is TGTGCCAGCGGTGCTGGGGGAGGAAACACCATATATTTT.

This clone was detected a few times. The rearrangement uses TRBV18 and TRBJ1-3; D is possibly TRBD1 (6 bases). Looked up from germline, CDR1 is KGHSH and CDR2 is LQKENI. V lost 3 bases and J 4 bases, leaving 19 bases between the germline ends. The CDR3 runs 17 residues. The CDR3 protein is CASSPVQQGFVGNTIYF. DNA for the CDR3: TGTGCCAGCTCACCGGTTCAACAGGGTTTTGTGGGAAACACCATATATTTT.

The V gene is TRBV10-3, the J gene TRBJ2-1, with 7 bases aligning to TRBD1. From germline, CDR1 is ENHRY and CDR2 SYGVKD. The CDR3 is 14 residues long. V gave up 4 bases and J gave up 3 bases; unmatched junction bases: 3. The CDR3 coding sequence is TGTGCCATCAGTGGACAGGGACGCTACAATGAGCAGTTCTTC. This gives the protein CAISGQGRYNEQFF.

The table lists this clone with a count of one. This rearrangement joins TRBV30 to TRBJ2-6; no clear D gene. CDR3 length: 15 residues. The germline CDR1 and CDR2 sequences are GTSNPN and SVGIG (reference sequence). The V gene lost 0 bases and the J gene lost 0 bases, with 6 bases spanning the gap. The CDR3 bases are TGTGCCTGGAGTGTACTGGACTCTGGGGCCAACGTCCTGACTTTC. It encodes CAWSVLDSGANVLTF.

V and J are TRBV5-4 and TRBJ1-5, with TRBD1 matching 7 bases. V gave up 4 bases and J gave up 5 bases; unmatched junction bases: 6. CDR1 SGHNT and CDR2 YYREEE come from the germline V gene (reference sequence). The length of the CDR3 is 14 residues. As DNA, the CDR3 is TGTGCCAGCAGCGCAGGGACAGACGATCAGCCCCAGCATTTT. Translated: CASSAGTDDQPQHF.

This clone was counted once. The chain employs TRBV4-1 and TRBJ1-3; TRBD1 is a possible D gene (5 bases). Germline V CDR1 and CDR2: MGHRA, YSYEKL. The CDR3 runs 15 residues. V lost 3 bases to trimming and J lost 2 bases, with 11 bases between them. The CDR3 DNA is TGCGCCAGCAGCCAGCAAGGACACACTGGAAACACCATATATTTT. It encodes CASSQQGHTGNTIYF.

This clone has just one count. This chain uses TRBV5-5 with TRBJ2-7, with D possibly called TRBD1 or TRBD2 (5 bases each). The CDR3 length is 15 residues. V dropped 2 bases and J dropped 1 base, with 13 bases sitting between them. The germline V gene encodes CDR1 SGHKS and CDR2 YYEKEE (reference sequence). The CDR3 is CASSFRDGRSYEQYF. CDR3 DNA sequence: TGTGCCAGCAGCTTCCGGGACGGAAGATCCTACGAGCAGTACTTC.

The chain combines TRBV5-1 with TRBJ2-3; the D gene is possibly TRBD1 (6 bases). The germline gives CDR1 SGHRS, CDR2 YFSETQ. CDR3 length equals 16 residues. Trimming stripped 2 bases from V and 4 bases from J, with 17 bases between. The CDR3 loop is CASSFLQGRVADTQYF. Written as DNA, the CDR3 is TGCGCCAGCAGCTTTTTACAGGGTAGAGTGGCAGATACGCAGTATTTT.

The rearrangement uses TRBV5-8 and TRBJ1-5; unclear D gene. With 3 bases removed from V and 4 bases from J, the gap between germline ends came to 14 bases. There are 15 residues in the CDR3. CDR1 and CDR2 (germline): SGHTS, YDEGEE. DNA for the CDR3: TGTGCCAGCAGCTACTACGGCGGGGTTAATCAGCCCCAGCATTTT. This encodes CASSYYGGVNQPQHF.

This clone was seen more than once but under ten times. The CDR3 loop reads CASSLFSGGTREQYF. CDR3 bases: TGTGCCAGCAGTTTATTTAGCGGGGGAACTCGGGAGCAGTACTTC. The chain combines TRBV27 with TRBJ2-7; 9 bases match TRBD2. The J segment lost 7 bases and the V segment lost 1 base, leaving 8 bases of the junction unmatched. This CDR3 is built from 15 residues. Germline V lookup: CDR1 MNHEY, CDR2 SMNVEV (reference sequence).

The chain is built from TRBV28 and TRBJ1-5, with D hard to call. V was clipped by 6 bases and J by 2 bases, with 8 bases between them. CDR3 length equals 13 residues. Germline V CDR1 and CDR2: MDHEN, SYDVKM. Here the CDR3 reads CASRPDGNQPQHF. In DNA form, the CDR3 reads TGTGCCAGCAGACCCGACGGCAATCAGCCCCAGCATTTT.

The gene calls are TRBV11-2 and TRBJ1-1; D remains ambiguous. CDR3 size: 11 residues. Germline CDR1 and CDR2: SGHAT and FQNNGV. The V gene lost 3 bases and the J gene lost 3 bases, with 2 bases spanning the gap. The CDR3 is CASSFYTEAFF. The CDR3 DNA is TGTGCCAGCAGCTTCTACACTGAAGCTTTCTTT.

The chain links TRBV7-2 to TRBJ2-7, with D maybe TRBD1 (5 bases). Germline V gene data show CDR1 as SGHTA and CDR2 as FQGNSA. The CDR3 is 16 amino acids. V dropped 4 bases and J dropped 4 bases, with 20 bases sitting between them. In DNA form, the CDR3 reads TGTGCCAGCAGCTCCTCGAGCCAATTACAGGTGTACGAGCAGTACTTC. This encodes CASSSSSQLQVYEQYF.

In DNA, the CDR3 is TGCGCCAGCAGCTTGGGCGGGATTACCTACAATGAGCAGTTCTTC. Translating it yields CASSLGGITYNEQFF. The chain links TRBV5-1 to TRBJ2-1, with D possibly matching TRBD2 (6 bases). This CDR3 spans 15 amino acids. Germline V gives CDR1 SGHRS, CDR2 YFSETQ. V lost 0 bases to trimming and J lost 2 bases, with 9 bases between them.

The V call is TRBV7-8, the J call TRBJ2-7, with a possible D match to TRBD1 (5 bases). Deletions cut 3 bases from V and 0 bases from J, with 9 bases between. The CDR3 sequence is 14 residues long. CDR1 SGHVS and CDR2 FQNEAQ come from the germline V gene. CDR3 bases: TGTGCCAGCAGCTTTCTCCAGGGCTCCTACGAGCAGTACTTC. This codes for CASSFLQGSYEQYF.

This clone is a singleton in its sample. The chain is built from TRBV12-5 and TRBJ2-7, with D unresolved. Germline V lookup: CDR1 LGHNT, CDR2 FRNRAP. V lost 4 bases and J 12 bases, leaving 13 bases between the germline ends. This CDR3 spans 11 amino acids. The CDR3 reads CASGSYLISYF. DNA for the CDR3: TGTGCTAGTGGTTCCTACTTAATCTCGTACTTC.

This rearrangement joins TRBV7-8 to TRBJ1-2, with D perhaps TRBD1 (5 bases). The germline V and J ends were trimmed by 1 base and 7 bases, with 13 bases remaining between them. This CDR3 is 14 amino acids long. Germline assignment: CDR1 SGHVS and CDR2 FQNEAQ. CDR3 residues: CASSLGDLPFGYTF. The CDR3 DNA follows: TGTGCCAGCAGCTTAGGGGACCTACCGTTTGGCTACACCTTC.